Below, one TCR beta chain is given with its context. Here immunoSEQ multiplex PCR was the method, and the copy in TCRdb shows in-frame clones only, minus some. The repertoire has roughly 250,000 clones, about four fifths of them found once; the top ten carry about 4.2%. This record comes from a study of blood T cell repertoires in COVID-19. From germline, CDR1 is SGHRS and CDR2 YFSETQ. The CDR3 totals 13 residues. V was cut by 0 bases and J by 4 bases, with 7 bases left in between. This chain joins TRBV5-1 and TRBJ1-1, with no clear D. The sequenced sample was peripheral blood. The source is a middle-aged man with active or convalescent COVID-19. The CDR3 loop is CASSLEAFTEAFF. The CDR3 DNA is TGCGCCAGCAGCTTGGAAGCCTTCACTGAAGCTTTCTTT.